These T cell receptor beta chains were read from a single sample in a study of vaccination effects on CD4 cells after COVID-19. Their recognized antigens are unknown. Profiled with immunoSEQ multiplex PCR; TCRdb holds only in-frame clones, not every one. The profile shows 55,000 to 80,000 clones, roughly 80% of them singletons. The specimen was CD4+ T cells from PBMCs cultured with SARS-CoV-2 spike peptides, collected before COVID-19 vaccination. These receptors were taken from a human donor who received a COVID-19 vaccine. Each CDR3 is given with its conserved first and last residue. Each record gives: D gene, J gene, V gene, clone size, CDR3 protein, CDR3 DNA. A D gene is named only where the DNA matches it firmly. Rows may omit the clone size; those that give it use once, few, many or a size class.

-	TRBJ1-1	TRBV9	-	CASSVEPSSEAFF	TGTGCCAGCAGCGTAGAACCGAGCTCTGAAGCTTTCTTT
-	TRBJ2-1	TRBV7-8	few	CASSLINRDNEQFF	TGTGCCAGCAGCTTAATAAACAGGGACAATGAGCAGTTCTTC
-	TRBJ1-1	TRBV5-1	-	CASSLVPRTTEAFF	TGCGCCAGCAGCTTGGTACCGCGCACTACTGAAGCTTTCTTT
TRBD1	TRBJ2-5	TRBV9	-	CASSVGGDRGRRETQYF	TGTGCCAGCAGCGTTGGGGGGGACAGGGGGCGGAGGGAGACCCAGTACTTC
-	TRBJ1-5	TRBV9	once	CASSASPGSNQPQHF	TGTGCCAGCAGCGCATCTCCGGGAAGCAATCAGCCCCAGCATTTT
TRBD1	TRBJ1-2	TRBV24-1	-	CATSDLTGDGYTF	TGTGCCACCAGTGACTTGACAGGGGATGGCTACACCTTC
TRBD2	TRBJ2-5	TRBV6-4	-	CASSPQRGDQETQYF	TGTGCCAGCAGTCCCCAGCGGGGGGACCAAGAGACCCAGTACTTC
TRBD1	TRBJ1-2	TRBV7-2	-	CASSFGTGGSYGYTF	TGTGCCAGCAGTTTTGGGACAGGGGGATCCTATGGCTACACCTTC
-	TRBJ2-5	TRBV7-8	-	CASSTRKRDIRRETQYF	TGTGCCAGCAGCACCCGAAAGCGAGATATTCGTCGAGAGACCCAGTACTTC
-	TRBJ1-2	TRBV29-1	-	CSVGVGTVTF	-
TRBD1	TRBJ2-6	TRBV19	-	CASRQGASGANVLTF	TGTGCCAGTCGACAGGGGGCTTCAGGGGCCAACGTCCTGACTTTC
-	TRBJ2-6	TRBV2	-	CASLLGKTGANVLTF	TGTGCCAGCCTGTTGGGGAAAACTGGGGCCAACGTCCTGACTTTC
-	TRBJ1-2	TRBV7-2	-	CASSLFADYYGYTF	TGTGCCAGCAGCTTATTCGCAGACTACTATGGCTACACCTTC
TRBD1	TRBJ2-1	TRBV5-4	-	CASSYQDRGLDEQFF	TGTGCCAGCAGCTACCAAGACAGGGGGCTCGATGAGCAGTTCTTC
-	TRBJ1-6	TRBV5-1	-	CASSQLGGSSSPLHF	TGCGCCAGCAGCCAATTAGGGGGGTCTAGTTCACCCCTCCACTTT
-	TRBJ1-2	TRBV18	-	CASSPRTSGTGGGGGYTF	TGTGCCAGCTCACCACGAACTTCCGGTACCGGCGGGGGAGGCGGCTACACCTTC
TRBD2	TRBJ2-1	TRBV4-1	-	CASSQEQPSGGYNEQFF	TGCGCCAGCAGCCAAGAACAGCCTAGCGGGGGCTACAATGAGCAGTTCTTC
TRBD1	TRBJ1-5	TRBV7-2	-	CASSLGQASGYQPQHF	TGTGCCAGCAGCCTCGGACAGGCATCCGGATATCAGCCCCAGCATTTT
-	TRBJ1-6	TRBV28	-	CASTRRSGYGSPLHF	TGTGCCAGCACCCGGAGGTCAGGGTACGGATCACCCCTCCACTTT
-	TRBJ1-2	TRBV19	-	CASSTHKTQGRYGYTF	TGTGCCAGTAGTACCCACAAAACCCAGGGACGGTATGGCTACACCTTC
-	TRBJ1-2	TRBV20-1	-	CSALRQYGYTF	TGCAGTGCTCTTCGACAGTATGGCTACACCTTC
TRBD1	TRBJ2-4	TRBV5-1	-	CASSIGQGAPKNIQYF	TGCGCCAGCAGCATAGGACAGGGGGCCCCCAAAAACATTCAGTACTTC
TRBD2	TRBJ2-2	TRBV18	once	CASSPRIAGGPGTGELFF	TGTGCCAGCTCACCACGGATAGCGGGGGGTCCGGGCACCGGGGAGCTGTTTTTT
-	TRBJ2-1	TRBV10-3	-	CAISERVAIYNEQFF	TGTGCCATCAGTGAGAGAGTAGCTATTTACAATGAGCAGTTCTTC
TRBD1	TRBJ1-1	TRBV6-4	-	CAKSTGGTEAFF	TGTGCCAAATCGACAGGGGGCACTGAAGCTTTCTTT
-	TRBJ1-5	TRBV7-9	-	CASSLSGGYQPQHF	TGTGCCAGCAGCTTATCTGGCGGGTATCAGCCCCAGCATTTT
-	TRBJ1-5	TRBV18	-	CASSPSVAGADQPQHF	TGTGCCAGCTCACCAAGTGTGGCAGGGGCGGACCAGCCCCAGCATTTT
-	TRBJ2-1	TRBV7-3	-	CASSPLAVSYNEQFF	TGTGCCAGCAGCCCCCTAGCCGTTTCCTACAATGAGCAGTTCTTC
TRBD2	TRBJ2-1	TRBV5-1	-	CASSLEGLAGGFDYNEQFF	TGCGCCAGCAGCTTGGAAGGTCTAGCGGGGGGGTTTGACTACAATGAGCAGTTCTTC
-	TRBJ2-3	TRBV7-3	once	CASSLAGLSQTDTQYF	TGTGCCAGCAGCTTGGCCGGGCTTAGCCAAACAGATACGCAGTATTTT
-	TRBJ1-2	TRBV6-2/TRBV6-3	few	CASSYLGNYGYTF	TGTGCCAGCAGTTACCTGGGGAACTATGGCTACACCTTC
TRBD1	TRBJ1-2	TRBV11-2	-	CASSHKQGATANYGYTF	TGTGCCAGCAGCCATAAACAGGGGGCAACGGCTAACTATGGCTACACCTTC
-	TRBJ2-5	TRBV18	-	CASSPLAVQETQYF	TGTGCCAGCTCACCCCTGGCGGTTCAAGAGACCCAGTACTTC
-	TRBJ2-5	TRBV24-1	-	CATSDDGRRGVVETQYF	TGTGCCACCAGTGACGACGGACGGCGAGGGGTGGTGGAGACCCAGTACTTC
TRBD2	TRBJ2-2	TRBV12-3/TRBV12-4	-	CANIGGGTGELFF	TGTGCCAACATTGGGGGGGGCACCGGGGAGCTGTTTTTT
-	TRBJ1-2	TRBV5-1	-	CASSTPGQTNYGYTF	TGCGCCAGCAGCACTCCGGGACAAACTAACTATGGCTACACCTTC
-	TRBJ1-6	TRBV30	-	CAWTETSPSPLHF	TGTGCCTGGACGGAGACCTCGCCTTCACCCCTCCACTTT
TRBD2	TRBJ2-5	TRBV15	-	CATSSGLAGGQETQYF	TGTGCCACCAGCAGCGGACTAGCGGGGGGGCAAGAGACCCAGTACTTC
-	TRBJ1-3	TRBV2	-	CASSLQGDSGNTIYF	TGTGCCAGCAGTCTACAGGGTGACTCTGGAAACACCATATATTTT
-	TRBJ2-3	TRBV10-3	-	CAISEWNTDTQYF	TGTGCCATCAGTGAGTGGAACACAGATACGCAGTATTTT
TRBD1	TRBJ2-2	TRBV5-1	-	CASSLGTGVTGELFF	TGCGCCAGCAGCTTGGGTACAGGGGTCACCGGGGAGCTGTTTTTT
-	TRBJ1-2	TRBV2	-	CASRGTLQGHYGYTF	TGTGCCAGCAGGGGGACCCTCCAGGGCCACTATGGCTACACCTTC
-	TRBJ1-1	TRBV29-1	-	CSVERGGDTEAFF	TGCAGCGTTGAGCGGGGTGGGGACACTGAAGCTTTCTTT
-	TRBJ1-6	TRBV5-1	-	CASSLAGPAYNSPLHF	TGCGCCAGCAGCTTGGCCGGTCCGGCGTATAATTCACCCCTCCACTTT
-	TRBJ1-3	TRBV12-5	-	CASGEPWGGNTIYF	TGTGCTAGTGGTGAACCGTGGGGGGGAAACACCATATATTTT
-	TRBJ2-5	TRBV3-1/TRBV3-2	-	CASSPRPTSRETQYF	TGTGCCAGCAGCCCTCGCCCAACTAGCCGAGAGACCCAGTACTTC
TRBD1	TRBJ1-2	TRBV6-2/TRBV6-3	-	CASSYVDRAFYGYTF	TGTGCCAGCAGTTACGTCGACAGGGCGTTTTATGGCTACACCTTC
TRBD2	TRBJ2-1	TRBV7-3	-	CASSLLAGAYNEQFF	TGTGCCAGCAGCTTACTAGCGGGGGCCTACAATGAGCAGTTCTTC